This T cell receptor (beta chain) was profiled in a study of cytomegalovirus exposure and HLA in healthy donors. Notes on this clone: The target antigen is unknown.

The junction had 12 bases not matched to a gene; V was cut back by 6 bases and J by 8 bases. The CDR3 is made up of 14 amino acids. Germline CDR1 and CDR2: MDHEN and SYDVKM. 13 Jbeta primers and 60 Vbeta primers were used for the PCR. Per the original methods: Roughly 83 million unique TCR beta chains, 9.5 million to 11 million of them shared, were counted by a later analysis. Clones were sequenced by immunoSEQ multiplex PCR, and TCRdb holds only the in-frame ones, with some missing. V, J and clone size are taken as reported in that table, and D and trimming were inferred from the DNA itself. The top ten clones hold about 1% of a sample with about 160,000 clones, 75% to 80% of them seen once. General observations from the study: Certain sequence variants were highly shared and formed a cluster, and this cluster was likely a sequencing artifact. V segments that were indistinguishable, TRBV6-2 and TRBV6-3 among them, were omitted from analysis.

This clonotype was sampled from a woman in her forties or fifties in good health and CMV-seropositive. The V gene is TRBV28, the J gene TRBJ1-2; 7 bases are a match to TRBD1. What was sequenced was PBMCs. CDR3 sequence reads: CASSPPTGRGGYTF. CDR3 DNA: TGTGCCAGCAGCCCTCCGACAGGGAGAGGGGGCTACACCTTC.